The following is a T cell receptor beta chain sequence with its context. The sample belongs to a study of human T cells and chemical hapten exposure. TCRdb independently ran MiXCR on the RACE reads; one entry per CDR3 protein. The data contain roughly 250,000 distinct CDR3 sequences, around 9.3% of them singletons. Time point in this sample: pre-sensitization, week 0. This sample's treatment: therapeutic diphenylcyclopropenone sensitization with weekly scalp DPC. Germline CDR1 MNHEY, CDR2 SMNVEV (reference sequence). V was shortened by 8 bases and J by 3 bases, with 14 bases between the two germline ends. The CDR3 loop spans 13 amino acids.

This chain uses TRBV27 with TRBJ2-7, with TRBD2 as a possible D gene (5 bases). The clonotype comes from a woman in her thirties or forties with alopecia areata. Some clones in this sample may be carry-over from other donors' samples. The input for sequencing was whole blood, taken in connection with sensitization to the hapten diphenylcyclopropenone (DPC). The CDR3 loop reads CASRPDSNYEQYF. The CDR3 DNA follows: TGTGCCAGCCGGCCGGACTCCAACTACGAGCAGTACTTC.